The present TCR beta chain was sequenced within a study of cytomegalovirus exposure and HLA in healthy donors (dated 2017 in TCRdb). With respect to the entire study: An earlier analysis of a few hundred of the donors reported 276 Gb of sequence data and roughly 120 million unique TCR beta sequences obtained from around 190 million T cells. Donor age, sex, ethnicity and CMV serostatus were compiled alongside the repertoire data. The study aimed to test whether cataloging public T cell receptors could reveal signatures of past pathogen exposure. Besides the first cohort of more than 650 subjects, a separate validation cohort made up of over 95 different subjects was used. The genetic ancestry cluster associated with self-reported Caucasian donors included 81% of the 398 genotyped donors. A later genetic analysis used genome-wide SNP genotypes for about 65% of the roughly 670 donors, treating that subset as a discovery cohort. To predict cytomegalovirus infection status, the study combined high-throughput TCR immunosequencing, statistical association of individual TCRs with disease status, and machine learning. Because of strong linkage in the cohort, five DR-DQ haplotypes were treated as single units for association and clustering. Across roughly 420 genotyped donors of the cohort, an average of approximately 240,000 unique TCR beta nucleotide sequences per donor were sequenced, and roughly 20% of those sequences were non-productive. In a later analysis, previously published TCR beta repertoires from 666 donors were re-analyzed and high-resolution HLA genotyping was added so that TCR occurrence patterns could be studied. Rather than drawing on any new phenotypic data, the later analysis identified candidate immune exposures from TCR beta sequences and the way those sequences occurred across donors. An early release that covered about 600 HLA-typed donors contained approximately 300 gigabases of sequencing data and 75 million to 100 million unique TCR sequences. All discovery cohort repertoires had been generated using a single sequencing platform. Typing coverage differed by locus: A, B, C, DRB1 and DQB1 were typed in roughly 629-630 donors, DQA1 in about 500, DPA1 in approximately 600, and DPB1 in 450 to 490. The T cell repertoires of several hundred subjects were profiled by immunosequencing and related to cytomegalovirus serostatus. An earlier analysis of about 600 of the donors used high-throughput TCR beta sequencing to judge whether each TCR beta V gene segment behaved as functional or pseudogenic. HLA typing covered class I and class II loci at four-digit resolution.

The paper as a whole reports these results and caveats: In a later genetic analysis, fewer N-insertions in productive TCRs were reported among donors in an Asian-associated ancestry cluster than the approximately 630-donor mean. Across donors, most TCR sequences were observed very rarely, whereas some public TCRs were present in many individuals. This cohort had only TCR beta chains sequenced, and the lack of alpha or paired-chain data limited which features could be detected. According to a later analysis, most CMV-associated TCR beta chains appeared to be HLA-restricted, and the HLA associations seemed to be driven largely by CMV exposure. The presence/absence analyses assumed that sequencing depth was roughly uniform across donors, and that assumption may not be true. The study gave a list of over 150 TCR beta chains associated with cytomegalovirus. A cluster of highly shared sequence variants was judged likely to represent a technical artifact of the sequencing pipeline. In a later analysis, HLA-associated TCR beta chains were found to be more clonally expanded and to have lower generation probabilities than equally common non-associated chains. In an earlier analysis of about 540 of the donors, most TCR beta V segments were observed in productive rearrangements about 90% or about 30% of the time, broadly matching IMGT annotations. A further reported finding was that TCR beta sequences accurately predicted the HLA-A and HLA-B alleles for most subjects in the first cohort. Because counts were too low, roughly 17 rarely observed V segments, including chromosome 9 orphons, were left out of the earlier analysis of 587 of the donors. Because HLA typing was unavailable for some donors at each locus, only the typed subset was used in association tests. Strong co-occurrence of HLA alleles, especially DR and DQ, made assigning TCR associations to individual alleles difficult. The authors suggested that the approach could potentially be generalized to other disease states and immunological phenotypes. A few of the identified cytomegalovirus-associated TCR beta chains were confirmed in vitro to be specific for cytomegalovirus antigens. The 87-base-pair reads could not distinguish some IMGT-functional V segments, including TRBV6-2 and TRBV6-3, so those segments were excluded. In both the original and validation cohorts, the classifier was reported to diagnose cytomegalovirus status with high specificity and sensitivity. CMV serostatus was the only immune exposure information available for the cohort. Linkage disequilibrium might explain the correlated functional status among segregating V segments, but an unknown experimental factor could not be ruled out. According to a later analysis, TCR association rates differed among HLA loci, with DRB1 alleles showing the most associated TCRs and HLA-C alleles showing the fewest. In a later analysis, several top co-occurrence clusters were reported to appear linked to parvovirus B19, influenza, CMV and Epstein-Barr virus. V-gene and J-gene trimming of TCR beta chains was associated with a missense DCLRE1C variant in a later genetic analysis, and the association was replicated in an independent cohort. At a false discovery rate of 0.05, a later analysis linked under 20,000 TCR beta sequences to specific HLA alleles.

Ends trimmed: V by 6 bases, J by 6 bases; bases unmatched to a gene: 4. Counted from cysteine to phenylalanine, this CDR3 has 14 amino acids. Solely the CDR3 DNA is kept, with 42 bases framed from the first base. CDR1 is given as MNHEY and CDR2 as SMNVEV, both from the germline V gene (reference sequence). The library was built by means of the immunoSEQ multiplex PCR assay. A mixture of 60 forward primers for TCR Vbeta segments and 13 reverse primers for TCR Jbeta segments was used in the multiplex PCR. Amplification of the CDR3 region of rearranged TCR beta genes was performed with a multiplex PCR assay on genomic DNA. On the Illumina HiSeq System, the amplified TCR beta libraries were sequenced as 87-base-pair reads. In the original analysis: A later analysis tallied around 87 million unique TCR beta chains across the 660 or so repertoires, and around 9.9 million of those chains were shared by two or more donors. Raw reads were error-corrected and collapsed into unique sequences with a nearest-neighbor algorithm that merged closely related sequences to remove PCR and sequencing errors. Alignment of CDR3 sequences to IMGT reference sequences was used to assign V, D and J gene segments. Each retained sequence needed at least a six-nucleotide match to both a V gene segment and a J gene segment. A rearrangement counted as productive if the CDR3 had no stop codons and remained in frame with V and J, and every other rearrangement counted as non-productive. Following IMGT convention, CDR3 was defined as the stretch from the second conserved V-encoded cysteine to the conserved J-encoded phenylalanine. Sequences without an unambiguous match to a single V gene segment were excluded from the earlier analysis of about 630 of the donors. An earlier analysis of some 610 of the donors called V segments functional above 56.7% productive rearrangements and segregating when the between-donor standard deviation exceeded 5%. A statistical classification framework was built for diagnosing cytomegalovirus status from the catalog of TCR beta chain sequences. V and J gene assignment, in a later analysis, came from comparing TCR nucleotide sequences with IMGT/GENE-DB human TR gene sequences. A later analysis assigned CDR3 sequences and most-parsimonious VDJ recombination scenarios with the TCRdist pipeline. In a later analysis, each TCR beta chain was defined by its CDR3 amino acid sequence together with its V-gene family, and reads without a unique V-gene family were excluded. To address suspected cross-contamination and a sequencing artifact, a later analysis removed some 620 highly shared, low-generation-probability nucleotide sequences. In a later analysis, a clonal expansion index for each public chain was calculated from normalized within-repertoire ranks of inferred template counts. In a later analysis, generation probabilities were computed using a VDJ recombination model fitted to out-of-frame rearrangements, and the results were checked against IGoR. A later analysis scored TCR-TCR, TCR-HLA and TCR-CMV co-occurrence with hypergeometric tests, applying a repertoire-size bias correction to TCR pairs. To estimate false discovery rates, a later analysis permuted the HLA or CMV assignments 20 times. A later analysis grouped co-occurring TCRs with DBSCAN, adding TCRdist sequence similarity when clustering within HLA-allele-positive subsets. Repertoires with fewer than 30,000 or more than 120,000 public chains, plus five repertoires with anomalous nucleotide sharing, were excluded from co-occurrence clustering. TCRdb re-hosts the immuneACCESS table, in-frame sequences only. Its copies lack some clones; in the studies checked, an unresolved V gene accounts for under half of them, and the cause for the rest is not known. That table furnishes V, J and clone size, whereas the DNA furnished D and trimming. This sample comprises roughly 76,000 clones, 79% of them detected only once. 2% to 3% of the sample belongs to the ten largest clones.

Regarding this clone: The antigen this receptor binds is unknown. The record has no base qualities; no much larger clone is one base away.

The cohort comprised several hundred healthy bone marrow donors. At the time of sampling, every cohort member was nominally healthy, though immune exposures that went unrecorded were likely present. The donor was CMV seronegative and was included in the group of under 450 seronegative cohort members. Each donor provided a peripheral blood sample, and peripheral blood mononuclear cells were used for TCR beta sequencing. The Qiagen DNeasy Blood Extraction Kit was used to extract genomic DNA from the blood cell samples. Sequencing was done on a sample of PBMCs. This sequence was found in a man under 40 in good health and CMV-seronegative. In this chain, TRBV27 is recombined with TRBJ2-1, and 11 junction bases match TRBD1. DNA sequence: TGTGCCAGCAGGCCCGGGACAGGGGGCAATGAGCAGTTCTTC. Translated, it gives CASRPGTGGNEQFF.